This T cell receptor (beta chain) was observed in a study of cytomegalovirus exposure and HLA in healthy donors. Notes on the study in general: There were a few CMV-associated chains whose specificity for CMV antigens was confirmed in vitro.

Comment on this clone: The antigen is unknown.

This CDR3 contains 15 residues. V dropped 1 base and J dropped 0 bases, with 7 bases sitting between them. The germline gives CDR1 LGHNA, CDR2 YNFKEQ. Clones were sequenced by immunoSEQ multiplex PCR, and TCRdb holds only the in-frame ones, with some missing. The sample has some 170,000 clones, around nine tenths seen once. The chain has TRBV4-2 and TRBJ2-1; maybe TRBD2 (5 bases). The source is a man younger than 35 in good health and CMV-seropositive. The sample was PBMCs. The CDR3 bases are TGTGCCAGCAGCCAAGTTACTAGCTCCTACAATGAGCAGTTCTTC. It codes for CASSQVTSSYNEQFF.